Below are 14 T cell receptor beta chains sequenced from a single sample in a study of vaccination and CD4 T cells after COVID-19. No antigens are known for them. Cultured CD4+ T-cell DNA underwent Oncomine TCR Beta short-read sequencing. TCRdb reprocessed the PCR reads with MiXCR, giving one entry per CDR3 protein. The table shows over 10,000 distinct CDR3 sequences, with approximately 52% occurring only once. Stated treatment: roughly ten-day PBMC culture with coronavirus spike peptide pools or control peptides (ViraFEST assay). Material: CD4+ T cells from blood, cultured in vitro. These receptor sequences come from a human donor who had recovered from COVID-19.

The sample holds a few counts of this clonotype. The V gene is TRBV5-4, the J gene TRBJ2-1; 8 bases are shared with TRBD2. Germline lookup yields CDR1 SGHNT and CDR2 YYREEE (reference sequence). This CDR3 has 16 residues. V shed 3 bases and J 0 bases; nucleotides not matched to a gene: 5. The CDR3 DNA is TGTGCCAGCAGCTCCGGTGGGACTAGCTCCTACAATGAGCAGTTCTTC. Protein product: CASSSGGTSSYNEQFF.

The gene calls are TRBV5-4 and TRBJ1-1; D ambiguous. The germline V and J ends were trimmed by 0 bases and 1 base, with 4 bases remaining between them. CDR3 length equals 13 residues. Per germline, CDR1 SGHNT and CDR2 YYREEE (reference sequence). CDR3 bases: TGTGCCAGCAGCTTGGGGTGGAACACTGAAGCTTTCTTT. Translated: CASSLGWNTEAFF.

In its sample, this clonotype was seen a few times. A junction boundary mismatches the germline segment, possibly from a read error. Here the CDR3 DNA reads TGTGCCAGCACCTTGGGATTGGGCGGGGGCTATAGAGAGACCCAGTACTTC. Translating it yields CASTLGLGGGYRETQYF. The J gene is TRBJ2-5, the V gene TRBV5-4; possible D gene TRBD2, 7 bases. The CDR3 totals 17 residues. Germline V gene sequence: CDR1 SGHNT, CDR2 YYREEE (reference sequence).

J is TRBJ2-3 and V is TRBV14, with a weak D call TRBD2 (7 bases). Between the trimmed V and J ends, which lost 5 bases and 1 base, there was a span of 13 bases. Looked up from germline, CDR1 is SGHDN and CDR2 is FVKESK. CDR3 size: 15 residues. The CDR3 is CASSRGGARTDTQYF. CDR3 DNA sequence: TGTGCCAGCAGCAGAGGGGGGGCCCGCACAGATACGCAGTATTTT.

This clonotype showed up just a few times. The V gene is TRBV6-1, the J gene TRBJ2-7, with 11 nucleotides matching TRBD1. The CDR3 extends over 19 amino acids. CDR1 is MNHNS, CDR2 SASEGT, per germline. The V and J ends lost 7 bases and 4 bases, in that order; junction bases with no gene match: 21. CDR3 residues: CASTMRDRGAGFTGYEQYF. CDR3 DNA: TGTGCCAGCACGATGAGGGACAGGGGGGCTGGTTTTACGGGATACGAGCAGTACTTC.

This clonotype was counted between two and nine times. The chain recombines TRBV11-3 with TRBJ2-2; no definite D call. The V end lost 6 bases, the J end lost 3 bases, and 20 bases lay between the germline ends. Germline V gene lookup returns CDR1 SGHNT and CDR2 YENEEA. The CDR3 length is 17 residues. The CDR3: CASSISFSQADTGELFF. The CDR3 region has the DNA TGTGCCAGCAGTATATCCTTCTCCCAGGCAGACACCGGGGAGCTGTTTTTT. Full variable domain (rest looked up from reference TRBV11-3 and TRBJ2-2): EAGVVQSPRYKIIEKKQPVAFWCNPISGHNTLYWYLQNLGQGPELLIRYENEEAVDDSQLPKDRFSAERLKGVDSTLKIQPAELGDSAVYLCASSISFSQADTGELFFGEGSRLTVL.

The gene calls are TRBV7-8 and TRBJ1-2; the D gene is possibly TRBD1 (5 bases). V lost 2 bases and J lost 5, with 24 bases in between. The CDR3 loop spans 18 amino acids. Germline CDR1 SGHVS, CDR2 FQNEAQ. CDR3 sequence (DNA): TGTGCCAGCAGCTTAACTGTGTCGGGACTACAGCCTGGGTATGGCTACACCTTC. It yields the protein CASSLTVSGLQPGYGYTF.

This clonotype was seen a few times. This chain links TRBV7-2 with TRBJ2-5, with D possibly matching TRBD1 (6 bases). V gave up 5 bases and J gave up 0 bases, with 19 bases separating them. Germline CDR1 reads SGHTA; CDR2 reads FQGNSA. This CDR3 is built from 17 residues. CDR3 DNA: TGTGCCAGCAGCCGAATGGGGGCTAGAAGGTACCAAGAGACCCAGTACTTC. The encoded protein is CASSRMGARRYQETQYF.

This chain joins TRBV7-2 and TRBJ1-2; D may be TRBD1 (5 bases). The V end lost 6 bases, the J end lost 6 bases, and 17 bases lay between the germline ends. This CDR3 contains 14 residues. Germline loops: CDR1 SGHTA, CDR2 FQGNSA. The CDR3 reads CASRQLLGVDGYTF. The CDR3 DNA is TGTGCCAGCAGACAATTGTTGGGGGTGGATGGCTACACCTTC.

A word on this clonotype: Possible read error: a much larger clone is one base away. The V call is TRBV19, the J call TRBJ1-5, with a possible D match to TRBD1 (5 bases). Germline V lookup: CDR1 LNHDA, CDR2 SQIVND (reference sequence). The CDR3 extends over 14 amino acids. The ends were cut back, 3 bases at V and 4 bases at J, with 10 bases in the middle. The CDR3 nucleotides read TGTGCCAGTAGTATCCGGGGGGGGAATCAGCCCCAGCATTTT. Its translation is CASSIRGGNQPQHF.

The chain has TRBV29-1 and TRBJ1-2, with D possibly TRBD1 on 5 matching bases. The V and J ends lost 4 bases and 4 bases respectively, with 7 bases between them. The CDR3 sequence is 11 residues long. CDR1 SQVTM and CDR2 ANQGSEA come from the germline V gene. The CDR3 sequence is CSVGGSYGYTF. The DNA for the CDR3 is TGCAGCGTTGGGGGGTCCTATGGCTACACCTTC.

The chain is built from TRBV5-4 and TRBJ1-2; D perhaps matches TRBD1 (5 bases). The V end was cut by 4 bases, the J end by 8 bases, with 21 bases between. The CDR3 sequence is 15 residues long. Germline loops: CDR1 SGHNT, CDR2 YYREEE (reference sequence). CDR3 residues: CASSAVGLGGRGYTF. The CDR3 coding sequence is TGTGCCAGCAGCGCCGTGGGACTGGGGGGAAGGGGCTACACCTTC.

The chain employs TRBV6-1 and TRBJ2-4; TRBD2 matches at 14 bases. V shed 6 bases, J shed 8 bases, and the junction held 12 bases outside the gene matches. The germline gives CDR1 MNHNS, CDR2 SASEGT. This CDR3 comprises 17 residues. CDR3 residues: CASRGLAGGGGPDIQYF. The CDR3 DNA reads as TGTGCCAGCAGAGGACTAGCGGGGGGCGGCGGGCCGGACATTCAGTACTTC.

This clonotype has just a few counts. This sequence joins TRBV2 and TRBJ2-5; a possible D gene is TRBD2 (6 bases). Germline CDR1 reads SNHLY; CDR2 reads FYNNEI. Trimming removed 8 bases at V and 7 bases at J, with 14 bases between. The CDR3 runs 12 residues. The CDR3, as DNA: TGTGCCAGCCGGTGGGGCGGGACGACCCAGTACTTC. This gives the protein CASRWGGTTQYF.